This TCR beta chain was recorded in a study of technical replicates of blood from four donors. The method was immunoSEQ multiplex PCR; TCRdb's version includes in-frame clones alone and lacks a portion of them. Of more than 90,000 clones listed, 95% are singletons. Germline CDR1 SGDLS, CDR2 YYNGEE. Deletions cut 3 bases from V and 3 bases from J, with 10 bases between. The CDR3 totals 13 residues. Sequences were obtained from T cells isolated from PBMCs. J is TRBJ2-7 and V is TRBV9; TRBD1 might be the D (5 bases). This clonotype was obtained from a human donor in good health. CDR3 sequence: CASSEGSDYEQYF. The CDR3 DNA reads TGTGCCAGCAGCGAGGGGTCAGACTACGAGCAGTACTTC.